This T cell receptor (beta chain) was identified during a study of technical replicates of blood from a handful of donors (dated by TCRdb to about 2017). As to this clone: The specificity of this receptor is unknown. Per-base quality was not reported, and no clone a single base away is much larger than it.

Receptor libraries were prepared by the immunoSEQ multiplex PCR assay. In TCRdb, the immuneACCESS table is reduced to in-frame sequences with V and J assigned. These tables do not hold every clone; where another copy was compared, an unresolved V gene accounts for under half, and the others remain unexplained. Recorded for this sample are approximately 79,000 clones; 85% to 95% of them occurred a single time. The ten largest account for 0.35% to 0.4% of the sample. The germline V gene provides CDR1 LGHNA and CDR2 YNFKEQ. After removal of 4 bases from V and 6 bases from J, the junction retains 10 bases not matched to a gene. The CDR3 covers 16 residues, taking in both the cysteine and the phenylalanine. This entry keeps only the CDR3 DNA: 48 bases, framed from base 1.

This clonotype was obtained from a human donor in good health. The rearranged chain carries TRBV4-2 and TRBJ2-1, with TRBD2 matching 9 junction bases. The sequenced sample consisted of T cells isolated from PBMCs. The CDR3 has the sequence CASSLREREVANEQFF. The sequenced DNA is TGTGCCAGCAGCCTCCGAGAGCGGGAGGTTGCCAATGAGCAGTTCTTC.